The T cell receptor beta chain under discussion was sequenced for a study of cytomegalovirus exposure and HLA in healthy donors. Overall study: The Caucasian-associated ancestry cluster held 65% to 85% of some 420 genotyped donors.

Researchers ran the PCR with 60 Vbeta and 13 Jbeta primers. Measured with immunoSEQ multiplex PCR; TCRdb has only the in-frame clones, and not every one. The table shows 150,000 to 200,000 clones, with roughly 73% occurring only once. Notes on the study in general: The authors reported that TCR beta sequences could predict HLA-A and HLA-B alleles. These predictions were accurate for most subjects in the first cohort. Looking again later, the authors saw that most CMV-associated TCR beta chains seemed HLA-restricted.

V was pared by 5 bases and J by 2 bases, with 2 bases of the junction left unmatched. Germline V lookup: CDR1 SGHTA, CDR2 FQGTGA. There are 15 residues in the CDR3. This clone was seen just once. Its antigen is currently unknown. V is TRBV7-3 and J is TRBJ1-3, with 11 positions matching TRBD1. The TCR sequence derives from a woman aged 25 to 39 in good health and CMV-seronegative. Sequencing was carried out using PBMCs. As DNA, the CDR3 is TGTGCCAGCAGCCCGGGACAGGGGGCTGGAAACACCATATATTTT. Translated, it gives CASSPGQGAGNTIYF.